This TCR beta chain was documented in a study of blood T cell repertoires in COVID-19. The CDR3 length is 15 residues. From germline, CDR1 is MNHEY and CDR2 SVGAGI. The J segment lost 0 bases and the V segment lost 7 bases, leaving 6 bases of the junction unmatched. TCRdb's copy holds only in-frame clones and misses some; the assay was immunoSEQ multiplex PCR. This table holds 200,000 to 250,000 clones, approximately 90% found once. This sequence originates from a man between 18 and 29 years old with acute COVID-19. The rearrangement joins TRBV6-5 to TRBJ2-4; 7 nucleotides match TRBD1. The sample was PBMCs or T cells enriched from blood (not recorded which). The DNA for the CDR3 is TGTGCCAGCACAGGGACAGTCGTAGCCAAAAACATTCAGTACTTC. Protein product: CASTGTVVAKNIQYF.